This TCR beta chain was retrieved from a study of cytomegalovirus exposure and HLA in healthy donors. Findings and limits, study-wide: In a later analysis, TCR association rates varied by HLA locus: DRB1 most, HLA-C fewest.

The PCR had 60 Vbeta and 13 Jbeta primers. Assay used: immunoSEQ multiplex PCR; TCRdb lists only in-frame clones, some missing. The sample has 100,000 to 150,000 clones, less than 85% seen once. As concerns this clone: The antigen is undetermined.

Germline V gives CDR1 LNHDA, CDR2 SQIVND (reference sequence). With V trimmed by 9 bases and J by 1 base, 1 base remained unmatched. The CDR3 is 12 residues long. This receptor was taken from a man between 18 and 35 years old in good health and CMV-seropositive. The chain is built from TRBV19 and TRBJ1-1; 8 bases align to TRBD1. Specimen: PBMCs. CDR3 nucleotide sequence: TGTGCCAGGGGGACAGGGAACACTGAAGCTTTCTTT. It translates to CARGTGNTEAFF.